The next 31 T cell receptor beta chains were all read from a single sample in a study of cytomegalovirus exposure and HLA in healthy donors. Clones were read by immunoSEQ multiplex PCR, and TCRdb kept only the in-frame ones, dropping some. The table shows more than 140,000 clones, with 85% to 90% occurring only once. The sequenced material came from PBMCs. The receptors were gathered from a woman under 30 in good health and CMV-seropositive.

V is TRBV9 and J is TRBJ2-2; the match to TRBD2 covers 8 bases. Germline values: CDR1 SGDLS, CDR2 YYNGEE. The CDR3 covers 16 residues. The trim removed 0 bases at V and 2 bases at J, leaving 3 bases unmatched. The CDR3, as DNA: TGTGCCAGCAGCGTAGGTAGCGGGATAAACACCGGGGAGCTGTTTTTT. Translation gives CASSVGSGINTGELFF.

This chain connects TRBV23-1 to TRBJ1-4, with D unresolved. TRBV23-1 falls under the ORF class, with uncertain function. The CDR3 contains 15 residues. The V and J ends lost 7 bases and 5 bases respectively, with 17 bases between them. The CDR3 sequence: CASISSGRSNEKLFF. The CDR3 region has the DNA TGCGCCAGCATATCAAGCGGCAGGTCGAATGAAAAACTGTTTTTT.

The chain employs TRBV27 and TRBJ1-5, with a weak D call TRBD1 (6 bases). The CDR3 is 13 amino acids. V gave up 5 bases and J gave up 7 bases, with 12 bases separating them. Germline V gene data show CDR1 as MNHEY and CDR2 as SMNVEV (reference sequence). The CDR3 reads CASSPGAEQPQHF. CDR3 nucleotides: TGTGCCAGCAGTCCAGGGGCGGAACAGCCCCAGCATTTT.

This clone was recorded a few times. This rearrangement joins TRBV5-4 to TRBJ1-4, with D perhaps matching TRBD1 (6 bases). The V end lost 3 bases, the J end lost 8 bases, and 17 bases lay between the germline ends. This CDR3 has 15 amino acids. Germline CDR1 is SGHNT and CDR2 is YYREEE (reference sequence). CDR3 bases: TGTGCCAGCAGCTCGACAACAGGGAGGGGGGAAAAACTGTTTTTT. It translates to CASSSTTGRGEKLFF.

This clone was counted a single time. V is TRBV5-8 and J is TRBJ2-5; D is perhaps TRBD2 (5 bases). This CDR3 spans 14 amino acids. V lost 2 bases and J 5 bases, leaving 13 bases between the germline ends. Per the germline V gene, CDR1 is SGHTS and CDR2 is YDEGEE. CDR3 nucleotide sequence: TGTGCCAGCAGCTTATGGGGAGTTGGTGAGACCCAGTACTTC. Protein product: CASSLWGVGETQYF.

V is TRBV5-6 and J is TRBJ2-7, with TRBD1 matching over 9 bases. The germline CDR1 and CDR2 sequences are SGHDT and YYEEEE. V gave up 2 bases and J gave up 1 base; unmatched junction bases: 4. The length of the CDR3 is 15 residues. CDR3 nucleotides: TGTGCCAGCAGCTTAGTCGGGACAGGGTCCTACGAGCAGTACTTC. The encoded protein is CASSLVGTGSYEQYF.

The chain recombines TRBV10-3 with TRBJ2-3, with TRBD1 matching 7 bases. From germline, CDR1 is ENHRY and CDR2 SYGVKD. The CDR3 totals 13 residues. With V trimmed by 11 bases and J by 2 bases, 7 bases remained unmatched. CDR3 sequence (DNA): TGTGCCGCAACAGGGGCTGTCACAGATACGCAGTATTTT. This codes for CAATGAVTDTQYF.

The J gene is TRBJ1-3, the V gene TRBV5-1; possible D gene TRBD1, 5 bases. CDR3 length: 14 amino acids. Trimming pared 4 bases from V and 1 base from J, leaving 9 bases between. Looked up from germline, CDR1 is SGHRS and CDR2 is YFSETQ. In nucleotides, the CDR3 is TGCGCCAGCAGCCGCGCAGGGTCTGGAAACACCATATATTTT. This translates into CASSRAGSGNTIYF. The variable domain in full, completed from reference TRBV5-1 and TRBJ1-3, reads KAGVTQTPRYLIKTRGQQVTLSCSPISGHRSVSWYQQTPGQGLQFLFEYFSETQRNKGNFPGRFSGRQFSNSRSEMNVSTLELGDSALYLCASSRAGSGNTIYFGEGSWLTVV.

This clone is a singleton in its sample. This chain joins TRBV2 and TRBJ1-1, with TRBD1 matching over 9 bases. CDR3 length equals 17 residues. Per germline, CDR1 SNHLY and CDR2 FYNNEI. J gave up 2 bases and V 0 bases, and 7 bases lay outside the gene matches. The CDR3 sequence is CASSEAIPGQGNTEAFF. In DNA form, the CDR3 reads TGTGCCAGCAGTGAAGCGATACCGGGACAGGGAAACACTGAAGCTTTCTTT.

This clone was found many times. The CDR3 spells CASRRGGSVYEQYF. The CDR3 DNA follows: TGTGCCAGCAGGCGGGGCGGGAGTGTCTACGAGCAGTACTTC. V and J are TRBV28 and TRBJ2-7; 7 bases fit TRBD2. The germline V gene encodes CDR1 MDHEN and CDR2 SYDVKM. The trim removed 6 bases at V and 3 bases at J, leaving 8 bases unmatched. The CDR3 contains 14 residues.

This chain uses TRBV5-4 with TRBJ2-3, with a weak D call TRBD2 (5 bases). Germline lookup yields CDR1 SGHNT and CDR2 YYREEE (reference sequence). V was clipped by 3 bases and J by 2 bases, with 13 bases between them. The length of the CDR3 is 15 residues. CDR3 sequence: CASSSTRGPTDTQYF. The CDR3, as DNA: TGTGCCAGCAGCTCGACTCGCGGGCCCACAGATACGCAGTATTTT.

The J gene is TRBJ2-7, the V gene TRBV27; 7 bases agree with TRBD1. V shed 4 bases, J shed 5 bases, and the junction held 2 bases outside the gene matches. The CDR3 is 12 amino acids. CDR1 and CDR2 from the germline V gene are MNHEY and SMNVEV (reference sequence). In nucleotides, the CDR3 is TGTGCCAGCAGTTACAGGGGCAACGAGCAGTACTTC. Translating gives CASSYRGNEQYF.

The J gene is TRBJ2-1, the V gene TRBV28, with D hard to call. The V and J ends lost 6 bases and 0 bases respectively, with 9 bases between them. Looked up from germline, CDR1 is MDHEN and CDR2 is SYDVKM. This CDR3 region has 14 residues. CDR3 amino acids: CASRALLSYNEQFF. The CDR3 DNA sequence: TGTGCCAGCAGAGCCCTCCTCTCCTACAATGAGCAGTTCTTC.

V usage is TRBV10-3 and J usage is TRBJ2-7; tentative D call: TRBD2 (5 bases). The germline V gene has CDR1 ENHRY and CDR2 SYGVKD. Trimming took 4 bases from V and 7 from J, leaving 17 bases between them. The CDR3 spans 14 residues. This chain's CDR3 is CAISVELAREEQYF. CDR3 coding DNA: TGTGCCATCAGTGTCGAGCTAGCCCGAGAGGAGCAGTACTTC.

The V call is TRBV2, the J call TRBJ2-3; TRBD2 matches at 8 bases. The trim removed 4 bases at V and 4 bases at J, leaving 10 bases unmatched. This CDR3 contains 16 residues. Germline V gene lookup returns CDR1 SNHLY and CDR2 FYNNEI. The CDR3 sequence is CASSVFQREIADTQYF. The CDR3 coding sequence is TGTGCCAGCAGTGTTTTCCAGCGGGAGATAGCAGATACGCAGTATTTT.

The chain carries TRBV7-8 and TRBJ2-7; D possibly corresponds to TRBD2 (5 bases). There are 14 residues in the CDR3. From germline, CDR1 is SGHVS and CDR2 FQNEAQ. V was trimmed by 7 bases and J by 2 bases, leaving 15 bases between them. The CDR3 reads CASTRGLDPYEQYF. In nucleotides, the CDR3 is TGTGCCAGCACCCGCGGGCTCGATCCCTACGAGCAGTACTTC.

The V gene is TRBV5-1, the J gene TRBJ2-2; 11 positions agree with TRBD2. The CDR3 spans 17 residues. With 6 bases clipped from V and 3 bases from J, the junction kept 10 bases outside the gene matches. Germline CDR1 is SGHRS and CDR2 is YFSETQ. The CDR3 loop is CASNRTSGSQDTGELFF. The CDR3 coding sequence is TGCGCCAGCAACAGAACTAGCGGGAGTCAGGACACCGGGGAGCTGTTTTTT. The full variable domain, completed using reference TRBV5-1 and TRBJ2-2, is KAGVTQTPRYLIKTRGQQVTLSCSPISGHRSVSWYQQTPGQGLQFLFEYFSETQRNKGNFPGRFSGRQFSNSRSEMNVSTLELGDSALYLCASNRTSGSQDTGELFFGEGSRLTVL.

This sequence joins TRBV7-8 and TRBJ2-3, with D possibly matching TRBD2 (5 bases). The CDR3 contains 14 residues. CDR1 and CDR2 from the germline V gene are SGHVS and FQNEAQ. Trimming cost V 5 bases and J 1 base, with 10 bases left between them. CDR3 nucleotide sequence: TGTGCCAGCAGCAACGGAGCGGGCACAGATACGCAGTATTTT. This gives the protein CASSNGAGTDTQYF.

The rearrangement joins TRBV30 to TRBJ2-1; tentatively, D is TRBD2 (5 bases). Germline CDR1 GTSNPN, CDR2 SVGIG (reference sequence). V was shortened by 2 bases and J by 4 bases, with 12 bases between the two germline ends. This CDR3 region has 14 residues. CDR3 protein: CAWSPTRYYNEQFF. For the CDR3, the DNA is TGTGCCTGGAGTCCAACTAGATATTACAATGAGCAGTTCTTC.

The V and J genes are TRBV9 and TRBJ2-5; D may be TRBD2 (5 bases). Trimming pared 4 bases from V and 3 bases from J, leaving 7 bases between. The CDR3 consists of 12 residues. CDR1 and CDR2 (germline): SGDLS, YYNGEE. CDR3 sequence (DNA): TGTGCCAGCAGCAGCGGCGAAGAGACCCAGTACTTC. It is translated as CASSSGEETQYF. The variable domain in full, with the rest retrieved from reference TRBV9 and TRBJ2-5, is DSGVTQTPKHLITATGQRVTLRCSPRSGDLSVYWYQQSLDQGLQFLIQYYNGEERAKGNILERFSAQQFPDLHSELNLSSLELGDSALYFCASSSGEETQYFGPGTRLLVL.

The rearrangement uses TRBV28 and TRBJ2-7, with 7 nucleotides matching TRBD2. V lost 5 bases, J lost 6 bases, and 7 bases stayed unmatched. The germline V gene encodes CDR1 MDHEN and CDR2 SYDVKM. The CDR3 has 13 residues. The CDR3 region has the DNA TGTGCCAGCAGTCTAGTCGCGGGAGTCGAGCAGTACTTC. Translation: CASSLVAGVEQYF.

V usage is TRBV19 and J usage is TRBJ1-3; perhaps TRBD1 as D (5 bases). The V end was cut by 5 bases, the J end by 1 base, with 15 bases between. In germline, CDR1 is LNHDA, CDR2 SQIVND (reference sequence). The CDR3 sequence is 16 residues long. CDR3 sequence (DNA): TGTGCCAGTAGTCCACCGGGACGGGGGTCTGGAAACACCATATATTTT. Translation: CASSPPGRGSGNTIYF.

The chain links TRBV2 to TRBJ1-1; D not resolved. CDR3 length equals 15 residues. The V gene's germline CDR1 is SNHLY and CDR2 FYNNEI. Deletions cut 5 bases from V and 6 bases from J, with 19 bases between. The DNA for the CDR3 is TGTGCCAGCAGTTTCGGACGGGGAATGGGCGCTGAAGCTTTCTTT. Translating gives CASSFGRGMGAEAFF.

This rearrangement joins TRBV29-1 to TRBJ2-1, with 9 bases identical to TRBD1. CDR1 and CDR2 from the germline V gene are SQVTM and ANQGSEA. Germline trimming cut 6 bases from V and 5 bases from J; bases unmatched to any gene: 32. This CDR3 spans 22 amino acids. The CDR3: CSVPPRLVNILWGQGSDNEQFF. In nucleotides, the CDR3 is TGCAGCGTCCCACCCAGGTTGGTAAATATATTGTGGGGACAGGGAAGTGACAATGAGCAGTTCTTC.

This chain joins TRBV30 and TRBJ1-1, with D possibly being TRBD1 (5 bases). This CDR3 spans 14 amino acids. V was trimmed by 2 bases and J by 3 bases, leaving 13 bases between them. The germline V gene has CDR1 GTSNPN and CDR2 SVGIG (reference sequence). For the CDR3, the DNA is TGTGCCTGGAGTCGGCGGGGGAGGGACACTGAAGCTTTCTTT. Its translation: CAWSRRGRDTEAFF.

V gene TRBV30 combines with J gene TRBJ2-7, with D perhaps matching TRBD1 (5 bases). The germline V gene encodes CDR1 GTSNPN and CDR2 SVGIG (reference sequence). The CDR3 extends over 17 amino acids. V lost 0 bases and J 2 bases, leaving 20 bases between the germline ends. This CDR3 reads CAWSVPFRAGPTYEQYF. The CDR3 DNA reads TGTGCCTGGAGTGTACCCTTCAGGGCAGGGCCGACCTACGAGCAGTACTTC.

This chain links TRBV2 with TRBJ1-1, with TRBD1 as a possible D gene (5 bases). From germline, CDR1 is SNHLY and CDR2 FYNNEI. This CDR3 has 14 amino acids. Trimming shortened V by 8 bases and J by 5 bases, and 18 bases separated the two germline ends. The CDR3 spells CASGAADGWTEAFF. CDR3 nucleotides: TGTGCCAGCGGGGCGGCCGATGGGTGGACTGAAGCTTTCTTT.

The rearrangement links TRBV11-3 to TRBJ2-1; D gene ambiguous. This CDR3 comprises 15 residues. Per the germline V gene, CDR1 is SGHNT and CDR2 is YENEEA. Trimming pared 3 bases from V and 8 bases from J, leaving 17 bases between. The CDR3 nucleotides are TGTGCCAGCAGCTTGGGTAGCAACTCCCCTTATGAGCAGTTCTTC. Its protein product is CASSLGSNSPYEQFF. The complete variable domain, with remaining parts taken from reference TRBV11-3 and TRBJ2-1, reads EAGVVQSPRYKIIEKKQPVAFWCNPISGHNTLYWYLQNLGQGPELLIRYENEEAVDDSQLPKDRFSAERLKGVDSTLKIQPAELGDSAVYLCASSLGSNSPYEQFFGPGTRLTVL.

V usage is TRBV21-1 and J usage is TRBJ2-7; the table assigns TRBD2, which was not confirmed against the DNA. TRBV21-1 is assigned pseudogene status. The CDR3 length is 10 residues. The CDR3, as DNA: TGTGCCAGCAGCAAAGTATTGGGGGGCTTC. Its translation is CASSKVLGGF.

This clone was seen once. This chain's CDR3 is CASSRRQGAKETQYF. CDR3 DNA: TGCGCCAGCAGCCGACGACAGGGGGCAAAAGAGACCCAGTACTTC. This chain uses TRBV4-3 with TRBJ2-5; 10 bases line up with TRBD1. Trimming at V came to 4 bases and at J to 3 bases, leaving 5 bases not matched to a gene. CDR1 and CDR2 from the germline V gene are LGHNA and YSLEER. CDR3 length equals 15 residues.

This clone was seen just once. CDR3 amino acids: CASSVGQTVNEQYF. In DNA, the CDR3 is TGTGCCAGCAGCGTGGGACAGACGGTGAACGAGCAGTACTTC. The rearrangement links TRBV9 to TRBJ2-7; 7 bases are a match to TRBD1. Germline-derived CDR1 and CDR2 are SGDLS and YYNGEE. CDR3 length: 14 residues. V trimming: 2 bases; J trimming: 5 bases; junction bases outside the gene matches: 7. Complete variable domain (other parts from reference TRBV9 and TRBJ2-7): DSGVTQTPKHLITATGQRVTLRCSPRSGDLSVYWYQQSLDQGLQFLIQYYNGEERAKGNILERFSAQQFPDLHSELNLSSLELGDSALYFCASSVGQTVNEQYFGPGTRLTVT.